This entry lists 13 T cell receptor beta chains sequenced from one sample in a study of cytomegalovirus exposure and HLA in healthy donors. PCR was performed using 60 Vbeta and 13 Jbeta primers. TCRdb keeps only in-frame clones here, not all; method: immunoSEQ multiplex PCR. The sample records around 120,000 clones, 65% to 80% being singletons. The sample taken for sequencing was PBMCs. These receptors were collected from a woman aged 40 to 55 in good health and CMV-seropositive.

The chain recombines TRBV4-2 with TRBJ1-2; no definite D call. The CDR3 loop spans 16 amino acids. Looked up from germline, CDR1 is LGHNA and CDR2 is YNFKEQ. V lost 0 bases to trimming and J lost 7 bases, with 18 bases between them. This CDR3 is CASSQDSGGKSGGYTF. The CDR3 bases are TGTGCCAGCAGCCAAGATTCAGGAGGGAAGAGCGGTGGCTACACCTTC.

The chain joins TRBV5-4 to TRBJ2-7, with 7 bases identical to TRBD2. J was trimmed by 6 bases and V by 0 bases; bases with no gene match: 9. CDR1 is SGHNT, CDR2 YYREEE, per germline (reference sequence). CDR3 length: 15 residues. CDR3 sequence reads: CASSLAGGMRSEQYF. CDR3 DNA: TGTGCCAGCAGCTTGGCCGGGGGGATGCGCTCCGAGCAGTACTTC.

For the CDR3, the DNA is TGTGCCAGTAGTTTCACCGTAGGGGGAGAGACCCAGTACTTC. This translates into CASSFTVGGETQYF. The genes are TRBV19 and TRBJ2-5, with D possibly matching TRBD1 (6 bases). V shed 5 bases and J shed 4 bases, with 14 bases lying between them. Germline values: CDR1 LNHDA, CDR2 SQIVND (reference sequence). The CDR3 is 14 amino acids.

The chain employs TRBV7-9 and TRBJ2-3, with D perhaps TRBD1 (5 bases). V dropped 6 bases and J dropped 3 bases, with 16 bases sitting between them. The CDR3 totals 15 residues. CDR1 SEHNR and CDR2 FQNEAQ come from the germline V gene (reference sequence). The CDR3 loop reads CASSYGAWVTDTQYF. The DNA for the CDR3 is TGTGCCAGCAGTTATGGGGCATGGGTGACAGATACGCAGTATTTT.

Only one count was recorded for this clone. V is TRBV19 and J is TRBJ1-5; TRBD1 might be the D (5 bases). Germline V gives CDR1 LNHDA, CDR2 SQIVND (reference sequence). This CDR3 is 13 amino acids long. Trimming left V 9 bases short and J 7 bases short, with 16 bases between. For the CDR3, the DNA is TGTGCCAGCAGTTCGACAGCCACGCAGCCCCAGCATTTT. Translation gives CASSSTATQPQHF.

The chain recombines TRBV6-6 with TRBJ2-7; TRBD1 is a possible D gene (6 bases). Germline assignment: CDR1 MNHNY and CDR2 SVGAGI (reference sequence). V lost 8 bases and J 0 bases, leaving 14 bases between the germline ends. CDR3 size: 14 residues. The CDR3 protein is CASGTSTGSYEQYF. CDR3 in DNA: TGTGCCAGCGGGACATCAACGGGCTCCTACGAGCAGTACTTC.

The chain uses TRBV5-1 and TRBJ2-5; 12 positions agree with TRBD2. The J segment lost 4 bases and the V segment lost 0 bases, leaving 4 bases of the junction unmatched. This CDR3 has 16 residues. CDR1 is SGHRS and CDR2 is YFSETQ in the germline V gene. The DNA of the CDR3 is TGCGCCAGCAGCTTGGGACTAGCGGGAGACATAGAGACCCAGTACTTC. Its protein product is CASSLGLAGDIETQYF.

This chain joins TRBV5-8 and TRBJ1-5; D remains ambiguous. Germline assignment: CDR1 SGHTS and CDR2 YDEGEE. The germline V and J ends were trimmed by 4 bases and 0 bases, with 17 bases remaining between them. The CDR3 totals 17 residues. CDR3 residues: CASSRRVGRSSNQPQHF. As DNA, the CDR3 is TGTGCCAGCAGCCGGCGGGTTGGGCGGAGTAGCAATCAGCCCCAGCATTTT.

The CDR3 here is CASQGTSGRRGEQFF. The CDR3 DNA is TGTGCCAGCCAGGGTACTAGCGGGAGAAGAGGGGAGCAGTTCTTC. The rearrangement uses TRBV6-6 and TRBJ2-1, with 11 bases fitting TRBD2. This CDR3 comprises 15 residues. Germline-derived CDR1 and CDR2 are MNHNY and SVGAGI (reference sequence). J was trimmed by 10 bases and V by 8 bases; bases with no gene match: 13.

In its sample, this clone was seen once. The chain has TRBV7-9 and TRBJ2-7; no clear D gene. Per the germline V gene, CDR1 is SEHNR and CDR2 is FQNEAQ (reference sequence). The CDR3 has 12 amino acids. Trimming removed 3 bases at V and 0 bases at J, with 3 bases between. CDR3 loop: CASSFSSYEQYF. The CDR3 DNA sequence: TGTGCCAGCAGCTTTAGCTCCTACGAGCAGTACTTC.

This clone was counted between two and nine times. V usage is TRBV10-3 and J usage is TRBJ2-7; maybe TRBD1 (6 bases). Per the germline V gene, CDR1 is ENHRY and CDR2 is SYGVKD. Trimming left V 6 bases short and J 2 bases short, with 17 bases between. CDR3 length equals 15 residues. The CDR3 here is CAISVTGKGTYEQYF. Written as DNA, the CDR3 is TGTGCCATCAGCGTTACAGGGAAAGGGACCTACGAGCAGTACTTC.

This clone has a handful of counts. V gene TRBV7-9 combines with J gene TRBJ2-7; the match to TRBD1 covers 10 bases. V shed 5 bases and J 6 bases; nucleotides not matched to a gene: 7. This CDR3 is 14 amino acids long. The germline gives CDR1 SEHNR, CDR2 FQNEAQ (reference sequence). This chain's CDR3 is CASSPGTGVIEQYF. The CDR3 bases are TGTGCCAGCAGCCCCGGGACAGGGGTAATCGAGCAGTACTTC.

The chain combines TRBV7-9 with TRBJ1-3, with 8 bases identical to TRBD1. Losses at the gene ends were 8 bases for V and 2 bases for J; bases not matched to a gene: 5. The CDR3 is 14 amino acids. CDR1 SEHNR and CDR2 FQNEAQ come from the germline V gene (reference sequence). The DNA for the CDR3 is TGTGCCAGCGAGCTGACAGGGGCTGGAAACACCATATATTTT. Translation: CASELTGAGNTIYF.